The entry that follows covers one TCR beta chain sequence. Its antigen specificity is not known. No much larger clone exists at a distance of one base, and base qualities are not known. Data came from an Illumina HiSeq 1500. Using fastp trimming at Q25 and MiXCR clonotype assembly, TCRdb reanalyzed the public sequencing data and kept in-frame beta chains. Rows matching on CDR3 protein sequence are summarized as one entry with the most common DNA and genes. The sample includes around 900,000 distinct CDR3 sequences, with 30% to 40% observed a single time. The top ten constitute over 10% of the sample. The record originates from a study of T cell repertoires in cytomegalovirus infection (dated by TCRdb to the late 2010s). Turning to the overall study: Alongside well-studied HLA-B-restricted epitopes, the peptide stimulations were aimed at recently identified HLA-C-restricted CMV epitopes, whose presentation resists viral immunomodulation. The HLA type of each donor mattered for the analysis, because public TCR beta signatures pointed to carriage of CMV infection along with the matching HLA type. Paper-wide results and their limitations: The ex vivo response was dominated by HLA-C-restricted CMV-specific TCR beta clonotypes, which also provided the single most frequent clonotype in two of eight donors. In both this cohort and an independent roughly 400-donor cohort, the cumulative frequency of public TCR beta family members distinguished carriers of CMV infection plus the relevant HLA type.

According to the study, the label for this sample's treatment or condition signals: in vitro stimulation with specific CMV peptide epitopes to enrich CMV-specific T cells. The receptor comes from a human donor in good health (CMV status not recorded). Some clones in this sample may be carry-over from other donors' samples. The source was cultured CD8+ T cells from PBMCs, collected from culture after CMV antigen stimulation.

The bases read TGCGCCAGCACTCTATCCCTTTTCACAGATACGCAGTATTTT. It translates as CASTLSLFTDTQYF. The chain couples TRBV10-2 to TRBJ2-3; there is no confident call for the D gene. The trim is 7 bases for V and 2 bases for J, with a gap of 13 bases between the germline ends. From the cysteine up to the phenylalanine, the CDR3 has a length of 14 residues. Only the CDR3 DNA is retained, 42 bases long and in frame from the first base. CDR1 and CDR2 were assigned from the germline V gene as WSHSY and SAAADI.